A single sample gave rise to the 12 T cell receptor beta chains below, sequenced in a study of T cells in tuberculosis. Sequencing was performed with immunoSEQ multiplex PCR; in TCRdb, only in-frame clones are kept and a portion is missing. This table has 20,000 to 25,000 clones, about 85% appearing once. As to time point: new active TB diagnosis, blood taken before or within 7 days of starting treatment. The sequencing here drew on PBMCs, taken at tuberculosis diagnosis. The receptors derive from an adult with tuberculosis.

The chain is built from TRBV11-3 and TRBJ2-1; 7 nucleotides align to TRBD2. The germline V gene has CDR1 SGHNT and CDR2 YENEEA. CDR3 length: 14 residues. V gave up 5 bases and J gave up 5 bases; unmatched junction bases: 6. The CDR3 bases are TGTGCCAGCAGCGCCGGGACTACCAACAATGAGCAGTTCTTC. Translating gives CASSAGTTNNEQFF. Combining the CDR3 with reference TRBV11-3 and TRBJ2-1 gives the whole variable domain EAGVVQSPRYKIIEKKQPVAFWCNPISGHNTLYWYLQNLGQGPELLIRYENEEAVDDSQLPKDRFSAERLKGVDSTLKIQPAELGDSAVYLCASSAGTTNNEQFFGPGTRLTVL.

In its sample, this clone was seen once. This chain uses TRBV30 with TRBJ2-3; a possible D gene is TRBD1 (5 bases). Looked up from germline, CDR1 is GTSNPN and CDR2 is SVGIG (reference sequence). V lost 2 bases to trimming and J lost 4 bases, with 13 bases between them. The CDR3 covers 14 residues. CDR3 coding DNA: TGTGCCTGGAGTCAGAACAGGAACGCAGATACGCAGTATTTT. It translates to CAWSQNRNADTQYF.

This chain uses TRBV29-1 with TRBJ1-1, with D uncertain. V dropped 5 bases and J dropped 5 bases, with 15 bases sitting between them. The CDR3 length is 13 residues. Germline-derived CDR1 and CDR2 are SQVTM and ANQGSEA. In DNA, the CDR3 is TGCAGCGTTCCCCGGGCCGGGGTAACTGAAGCTTTCTTT. This sequence encodes CSVPRAGVTEAFF.

The chain has TRBV11-2 and TRBJ2-5, with 8 bases fitting TRBD2. Germline V lookup: CDR1 SGHAT, CDR2 FQNNGV. This CDR3 is built from 14 residues. V lost 6 bases and J lost 4; bases outside the gene matches: 7. The CDR3 reads CASRFFRGGETQYF. The CDR3 DNA reads as TGTGCCAGCAGATTCTTCCGGGGGGGAGAGACCCAGTACTTC.

The genes are TRBV27 and TRBJ1-5; D gene ambiguous. Germline V gives CDR1 MNHEY, CDR2 SMNVEV (reference sequence). V gave up 3 bases and J gave up 3 bases, with 6 bases separating them. The length of the CDR3 is 13 residues. The CDR3 DNA reads TGTGCCAGCAGTTTTCGGGTCAATCAGCCCCAGCATTTT. Residues: CASSFRVNQPQHF.

V gene TRBV28 combines with J gene TRBJ2-1; no definite D call. Germline V gives CDR1 MDHEN, CDR2 SYDVKM. V was shortened by 2 bases and J by 10 bases, with 9 bases between the two germline ends. The CDR3 runs to 12 residues. DNA of the CDR3: TGTGCCAGCAGTTTAGCCCCTAAGGAGCAGTTCTTC. It codes for CASSLAPKEQFF.

This clone showed up just a few times. Additional DNA sequences in this sample encode the identical CDR3. CDR3 DNA sequence: TGTGCCAGCAGCCTAACAGGGTCCACAGATACGCAGTATTTT. It specifies CASSLTGSTDTQYF. V gene TRBV11-3 combines with J gene TRBJ2-3; a possible D gene is TRBD1 (6 bases). Trimming pared 5 bases from V and 2 bases from J, leaving 11 bases between. CDR3 length equals 14 residues. The germline CDR1 and CDR2 sequences are SGHNT and YENEEA.

The chain has TRBV28 and TRBJ1-1; 9 bases align to TRBD1. The CDR3 runs to 14 residues. V trimming: 3 bases; J trimming: 4 bases; junction bases outside the gene matches: 3. Looked up from germline, CDR1 is MDHEN and CDR2 is SYDVKM. CDR3 bases: TGTGCCAGCAGTTTTGGGGGACAGGGCACTGAAGCTTTCTTT. Its protein product is CASSFGGQGTEAFF. Full variable domain (remainder filled in from reference TRBV28 and TRBJ1-1): DVKVTQSSRYLVKRTGEKVFLECVQDMDHENMFWYRQDPGLGLRLIYFSYDVKMKEKGDIPEGYSVSREKKERFSLILESASTNQTSMYLCASSFGGQGTEAFFGQGTRLTVV.

The V call is TRBV30, the J call TRBJ1-2; no clear D. The CDR3 runs to 16 residues. The germline V gene encodes CDR1 GTSNPN and CDR2 SVGIG (reference sequence). V dropped 1 base and J dropped 3 bases, with 18 bases sitting between them. For the CDR3, the DNA is TGTGCCTGGAGTGATAACATGAGGGTAGGGCACTATGGCTACACCTTC. Its protein product is CAWSDNMRVGHYGYTF.

This sequence joins TRBV5-1 and TRBJ1-4; 7 nucleotides agree with TRBD1. This CDR3 is built from 16 residues. V trimming: 4 bases; J trimming: 5 bases; junction bases outside the gene matches: 11. CDR1 SGHRS and CDR2 YFSETQ come from the germline V gene. The CDR3 DNA reads as TGCGCCAGCAGCATCAACACAGGGGTCCCCAATGAAAAACTGTTTTTT. Translated: CASSINTGVPNEKLFF.

The genes are TRBV7-2 and TRBJ2-2; D remains unclear. V dropped 3 bases and J dropped 5 bases, with 10 bases sitting between them. The CDR3 consists of 14 residues. Germline V gives CDR1 SGHTA, CDR2 FQGNSA. The CDR3 region is CASSFFYLTGELFF. CDR3 nucleotides: TGTGCCAGCAGCTTTTTCTATCTGACCGGGGAGCTGTTTTTT.

This chain links TRBV28 with TRBJ2-1, with D possibly being TRBD2 (7 bases). Trimming removed 3 bases at V and 10 bases at J, with 16 bases between. The CDR3 loop spans 14 amino acids. Germline V gene data show CDR1 as MDHEN and CDR2 as SYDVKM. This CDR3 reads CASSFGGGLGEQFF. Written as DNA, the CDR3 is TGTGCCAGCAGTTTCGGCGGGGGCCTCGGAGAGCAGTTCTTC.